This TCR beta chain comes out of a study of T cell changes during pregnancy in multiple sclerosis. Deletions cut 0 bases from V and 0 bases from J, with 7 bases between. Germline CDR1 and CDR2: LGHNT and FRNRAP. The CDR3 loop spans 15 amino acids. This clone was seen just once. This table comes from immunoSEQ multiplex PCR, and its TCRdb copy is limited to in-frame clones, with some not included. The repertoire holds tens of thousands of clones, approximately 94% seen once, with around 2.5% in the top ten. This receptor was obtained from a female donor with multiple sclerosis, enrolled in a pregnancy study. V and J are TRBV12-5 and TRBJ2-3; TRBD1 is a possible D gene (5 bases). The input for sequencing was peripheral blood, taken in the third trimester of pregnancy. As DNA, the CDR3 is TGTGCTAGTGGTTTGGTAGGGGCCAGCACAGATACGCAGTATTTT. It is translated as CASGLVGASTDTQYF.